The 13 T cell receptor beta chains listed next were all sequenced from one sample in a study of shared clonotypes between healthy human individuals. Method: immunoSEQ multiplex PCR; TCRdb's copy keeps in-frame clones and lacks some. This repertoire shows around 2.5 million clones, roughly 93% found once; its top ten account for 0.35% to 0.45%. Sequenced material: naive CD4+ T cells from PBMCs. Indicated subset: CD45RA+ positively selected. The origin of the receptors is a man younger than 30 in good health. Some clones in this sample may be carry-over from other donors' samples.

V is TRBV28 and J is TRBJ1-3; the match to TRBD1 covers 12 bases. There are 15 residues in the CDR3. V lost 5 bases to trimming and J lost 8 bases; unmatched junction nucleotides: 7. The germline V gene encodes CDR1 MDHEN and CDR2 SYDVKM. The CDR3 DNA reads TGTGCCAGCAGTCCCGCGGGACAGGGGGCAGACACCATATATTTT. Protein sequence: CASSPAGQGADTIYF.

The V and J genes are TRBV6-1 and TRBJ2-7; 10 bases match TRBD2. The germline V gene encodes CDR1 MNHNS and CDR2 SASEGT. This CDR3 is built from 15 residues. Germline trimming cut 5 bases from V and 4 bases from J; bases unmatched to any gene: 8. The DNA of the CDR3 is TGTGCCAGCAGTCGGTTAGCGGGAGGATTTTACGAGCAGTACTTC. As protein: CASSRLAGGFYEQYF.

Remarks on this clone: The same CDR3 can be traced to other DNA sequences in this sample. The V gene is TRBV5-1, the J gene TRBJ2-3; perhaps TRBD1 as D (6 bases). The CDR3 spans 13 residues. In germline, CDR1 is SGHRS, CDR2 YFSETQ. Trimming took off 2 bases at V and 4 bases at J, with 8 bases between the two ends. CDR3 DNA sequence: TGCGCCAGCAGCTTTGAGGGGGCAGATACGCAGTATTTT. Translation gives CASSFEGADTQYF. The variable domain in full, completed from reference TRBV5-1 and TRBJ2-3, reads KAGVTQTPRYLIKTRGQQVTLSCSPISGHRSVSWYQQTPGQGLQFLFEYFSETQRNKGNFPGRFSGRQFSNSRSEMNVSTLELGDSALYLCASSFEGADTQYFGPGTRLTVL.

About this clone: The sample holds other DNA sequences that translate to the same CDR3. The rearrangement joins TRBV5-1 to TRBJ1-4; D is unclear. CDR3 length: 13 amino acids. Germline V gene sequence: CDR1 SGHRS, CDR2 YFSETQ. Trimming pared 0 bases from V and 7 bases from J, leaving 7 bases between. This CDR3 is CASSLVGSEKLFF. The CDR3 DNA is TGCGCCAGCAGCTTGGTTGGGAGTGAAAAACTGTTTTTT. The full variable domain, with the rest looked up from reference TRBV5-1 and TRBJ1-4, is KAGVTQTPRYLIKTRGQQVTLSCSPISGHRSVSWYQQTPGQGLQFLFEYFSETQRNKGNFPGRFSGRQFSNSRSEMNVSTLELGDSALYLCASSLVGSEKLFFGSGTQLSVL.

The chain has TRBV19 and TRBJ1-1; D is uncertain. Germline V lookup: CDR1 LNHDA, CDR2 SQIVND (reference sequence). V lost 5 bases and J 0 bases, leaving 13 bases between the germline ends. The CDR3 spans 15 residues. The DNA for the CDR3 is TGTGCCAGTAGTGGACCCATCGGGCTGAACACTGAAGCTTTCTTT. It translates to CASSGPIGLNTEAFF.

The chain employs TRBV19 and TRBJ2-7, with D uncertain. This CDR3 has 12 residues. Germline-derived CDR1 and CDR2 are LNHDA and SQIVND (reference sequence). V was cut by 5 bases and J by 0 bases, with 5 bases left in between. CDR3 DNA: TGTGCCAGTAGTGCCAACTCCTACGAGCAGTACTTC. It translates to CASSANSYEQYF.

This clone is a singleton in its sample. V is TRBV5-1 and J is TRBJ2-4, with 10 nucleotides matching TRBD1. There are 17 residues in the CDR3. Germline CDR1 is SGHRS and CDR2 is YFSETQ. Trimming cost V 2 bases and J 0 bases; bases outside gene matches: 5. CDR3 protein: CASSFSDRGIAKNIQYF. The CDR3 DNA reads as TGCGCCAGCAGCTTTTCGGACAGGGGGATAGCCAAAAACATTCAGTACTTC.

The chain combines TRBV28 with TRBJ2-7; 7 nucleotides align to TRBD1. The CDR3 length is 13 residues. V shed 7 bases and J 1 base; nucleotides not matched to a gene: 4. CDR1 MDHEN and CDR2 SYDVKM come from the germline V gene. The CDR3 region is CASIKGQSYEQYF. CDR3 bases: TGTGCCAGCATCAAGGGACAGTCCTACGAGCAGTACTTC.

The V and J genes are TRBV27 and TRBJ1-4, with 8 positions matching TRBD1. Germline-derived CDR1 and CDR2 are MNHEY and SMNVEV (reference sequence). The V segment lost 4 bases and the J segment 0 bases; nucleotides outside the gene matches: 10. The CDR3 consists of 18 residues. CDR3 loop: CASSSLSGQGPTNEKLFF. For the CDR3, the DNA is TGTGCCAGCAGTTCATTATCCGGACAGGGCCCAACTAATGAAAAACTGTTTTTT.

The chain has TRBV6-1 and TRBJ2-3; 11 bases map to TRBD1. This CDR3 has 17 amino acids. The V gene end was trimmed by 4 bases and the J gene end by 1 base; junction bases not matched to a gene: 7. Germline CDR1 and CDR2: MNHNS and SASEGT. The CDR3 here is CASSAGTGGFGTDTQYF. In DNA, the CDR3 is TGTGCCAGCAGTGCCGGGACAGGGGGATTCGGCACAGATACGCAGTATTTT.

The V call is TRBV28, the J call TRBJ1-2; D is unclear. Trimming took off 2 bases at V and 6 bases at J, with 10 bases between the two ends. CDR1 and CDR2 (germline): MDHEN, SYDVKM. The CDR3 loop spans 13 amino acids. CDR3 in DNA: TGTGCCAGCAGTTTACTGAGGGCCAATGGCTACACCTTC. Protein: CASSLLRANGYTF.

The sample holds a few counts of this clone. The chain employs TRBV30 and TRBJ1-2, with D hard to call. Germline V lookup: CDR1 GTSNPN, CDR2 SVGIG (reference sequence). CDR3 length: 12 amino acids. The V gene lost 1 base and the J gene lost 8 bases, with 11 bases spanning the gap. The CDR3 nucleotides are TGTGCCTGGAGTGATTCTAAGTCAGGCTACACCTTC. The encoded protein is CAWSDSKSGYTF.

The V and J genes are TRBV5-4 and TRBJ1-2; possible D gene TRBD1, 5 bases. The CDR3 is made up of 13 amino acids. The V gene lost 3 bases and the J gene lost 2 bases, with 8 bases spanning the gap. Germline V gene lookup returns CDR1 SGHNT and CDR2 YYREEE (reference sequence). The CDR3 spells CASSSRQNYGYTF. The CDR3 DNA reads TGTGCCAGCAGCTCGCGACAGAACTATGGCTACACCTTC.